Listed below are T cell receptor beta chains from one sample, sequenced in a study of blood T cell repertoires in COVID-19. Method: immunoSEQ multiplex PCR; TCRdb's copy keeps in-frame clones and lacks some. Found here are around 290,000 clones, 91% of them singletons; the top ten hold about 2.2%. Sequencing was performed on peripheral blood. These receptors came from a woman aged 25 to 45 with COVID-19, enrolled during active disease. Each CDR3 is given with its conserved first and last residue. D genes are given only for firm matches. Expanded clones get a size class; other rows say once, few or many, or leave the size out.

size: .
V: TRBV19
D: .
J: TRBJ1-2
DNA: TGTGCCAGTAGTATCGCCAGGGATGGCTACACCTTC
CDR3: CASSIARDGYTF

size: .
V: TRBV10-3
D: .
J: TRBJ1-5
DNA: TGTGCCACTCAAGACAGTTTCTCGTCTCAATCAAAGCCCCAGCATTTT
CDR3: CATQDSFSSQSKPQHF

size: .
V: TRBV12-3/TRBV12-4
D: .
J: TRBJ2-4
DNA: TGTGCCAGCAGTCACGGGGGGCCCGACATTCAGTACTTC
CDR3: CASSHGGPDIQYF

size: once
V: TRBV5-6
D: TRBD1
J: TRBJ2-3
DNA: TGTGCCAGCAGCTTGGACGACAGGGGAATTACAGATACGCAGTATTTT
CDR3: CASSLDDRGITDTQYF

size: once
V: TRBV7-2
D: TRBD1
J: TRBJ2-1
DNA: TGTGCCAGCAGCTTAGCGGACAGGGGTGTCAATGAGCAGTTCTTC
CDR3: CASSLADRGVNEQFF

size: .
V: TRBV5-3
D: TRBD1
J: TRBJ2-2
DNA: TGTGCCAGAAGCCCAGGGTTTCTGGGACAGGGAAGGGAGCTGTTTTTT
CDR3: CARSPGFLGQGRELFF

size: .
V: TRBV5-1
D: TRBD1
J: TRBJ2-2
DNA: TGCGCCAGCAGCTTAACAGGGGCCACCGGGGAGCTGTTTTTT
CDR3: CASSLTGATGELFF

size: .
V: TRBV27
D: TRBD1
J: TRBJ2-1
DNA: TGTGCCAGCAGTTGGGGACAGGGGGACAATGAGCAGTTCTTC
CDR3: CASSWGQGDNEQFF

size: .
V: TRBV10-3
D: TRBD1
J: TRBJ2-2
DNA: TGTGCCATCAGTGAACAGGGGGTAAGCCTCTCCGGGGAGCTGTTTTTT
CDR3: CAISEQGVSLSGELFF

size: .
V: TRBV19
D: TRBD1
J: TRBJ2-5
DNA: TGTGCCAGTAGAGGACAGGCGACCAGTCACCAGTACTTC
CDR3: CASRGQATSHQYF

size: .
V: TRBV7-9
D: TRBD2
J: TRBJ2-7
DNA: TGTGCCAGCAGCTTAGGGACTCCTAGCGGGAGCTACGAGCAGTACTTC
CDR3: CASSLGTPSGSYEQYF

size: .
V: TRBV2
D: TRBD1
J: TRBJ1-5
DNA: TGTGCCAGCAGTATGGACAGGAATCAGCCCCAGCATTTT
CDR3: CASSMDRNQPQHF

size: once
V: TRBV29-1
D: .
J: TRBJ2-7
DNA: TGCAGCGCTGAAGGTACTACCTACGAGCAGTACTTC
CDR3: CSAEGTTYEQYF

size: .
V: TRBV4-1
D: .
J: TRBJ1-1
DNA: TGCGCCAGCAGCCAAGACAGACTCAACACTGAAGCTTTCTTT
CDR3: CASSQDRLNTEAFF

size: few
V: TRBV30
D: TRBD1
J: TRBJ1-2
DNA: TGTGCCTGGAGTGGGGACAGGGCGAGAGGTGGCTACACCTTC
CDR3: CAWSGDRARGGYTF

size: .
V: TRBV7-2
D: .
J: TRBJ2-7
DNA: TGTGCCAGCAGCTCCCTACAGGGTTACGAGCAGTACTTC
CDR3: CASSSLQGYEQYF

size: .
V: TRBV6-5
D: .
J: TRBJ1-5
DNA: TGTGCCAGCAGAATCAGGGGAAATCAGCCCCAGCATTTT
CDR3: CASRIRGNQPQHF

size: .
V: TRBV30
D: TRBD1
J: TRBJ2-3
DNA: TGTGCCTGGAACAGGGGAACAGATACGCAGTATTTT
CDR3: CAWNRGTDTQYF

size: .
V: TRBV21-1
D: .
J: TRBJ2-1
DNA: TGTGCCAGCAGCAAAGAACAGCGGGAGGGGAATGAGCAGTTCTTC
CDR3: CASSKEQREGNEQFF

size: .
V: TRBV5-1
D: TRBD1
J: TRBJ1-4
DNA: TGCGCCAGCAGCTTGGCCGGTACAGGGGCCGTTGGTGAAAAACTGTTTTTT
CDR3: CASSLAGTGAVGEKLFF

size: .
V: TRBV6-5
D: .
J: TRBJ2-1
DNA: TGTGCCAGCAGTAGGAGCAGCTACAATGAGCAGTTCTTC
CDR3: CASSRSSYNEQFF

size: .
V: TRBV27
D: TRBD1
J: TRBJ1-1
DNA: TGTGCCAGCAGTTACCTATCACAGGGGCGAGACACTGAAGCTTTCTTT
CDR3: CASSYLSQGRDTEAFF

size: .
V: TRBV5-5
D: TRBD1
J: TRBJ1-1
DNA: TGTGCCAGCAGCGGGGGACAGATGAACACTGAAGCTTTCTTT
CDR3: CASSGGQMNTEAFF

size: .
V: TRBV13
D: .
J: TRBJ2-7
DNA: TGTGCCAGCAGCTTAGCACTTGCCTCCTACGAGCAGTACTTC
CDR3: CASSLALASYEQYF

size: .
V: TRBV29-1
D: .
J: TRBJ2-4
DNA: TGCAGCGTGCAACTAGCCAAAAACATTCAGTACTTC
CDR3: CSVQLAKNIQYF

size: .
V: TRBV27
D: .
J: TRBJ1-1
DNA: TGTGCCAGCAACTCCTACGGGATGAACACTGAAGCTTTCTTT
CDR3: CASNSYGMNTEAFF

size: .
V: TRBV5-8
D: .
J: TRBJ1-3
DNA: TGTGCCAGCAGCTTGAAGGGGATCTCTGGAAACACCATATATTTT
CDR3: CASSLKGISGNTIYF

size: .
V: TRBV5-6
D: TRBD1
J: TRBJ2-7
DNA: TGTGCCAGCAGCTTGGGGGGACAGGGAGCCTACGAGCAGTACTTC
CDR3: CASSLGGQGAYEQYF

size: .
V: TRBV5-4
D: .
J: TRBJ1-4
DNA: TGTGCCAGCAGCTTGGACAGTCCAACTAATGAAAAACTGTTTTTT
CDR3: CASSLDSPTNEKLFF

size: .
V: TRBV2
D: TRBD1
J: TRBJ1-5
DNA: TGTGCCAGCAGTTGGACAGGGGAGGGCAATCAGCCCCAGCATTTT
CDR3: CASSWTGEGNQPQHF

size: few
V: TRBV2
D: .
J: TRBJ1-5
DNA: TGTGCCAGCAGTTTGACCGGGGGTCAGCCCCAGCATTTT
CDR3: CASSLTGGQPQHF

size: .
V: TRBV6-5
D: TRBD1
J: TRBJ1-1
DNA: TGTGCCAGCAGCCGCGGGAACAGGGGGGGCACTGAAGCTTTCTTT
CDR3: CASSRGNRGGTEAFF

size: .
V: TRBV5-4
D: .
J: TRBJ1-2
DNA: TGTGCCAGCAGCTTGGCCGAGAGTGGGGGCATGATTGGCTACACCTTC
CDR3: CASSLAESGGMIGYTF

size: .
V: TRBV9
D: .
J: TRBJ1-2
DNA: TGTGCCAGCAGCGCCAACACGGGAGGGGAGGACTATGGCTACACCTTC
CDR3: CASSANTGGEDYGYTF

size: .
V: TRBV30
D: .
J: TRBJ2-7
DNA: TGTGCCTGGAGTGTAGACAGAATCGGCGAGCAGTACTTC
CDR3: CAWSVDRIGEQYF

size: .
V: TRBV12-5
D: .
J: TRBJ2-1
DNA: TGTGCTAGTGGTTTCTACGTGAATGAGCAGTTCTTC
CDR3: CASGFYVNEQFF

size: .
V: TRBV5-1
D: TRBD2
J: TRBJ2-2
DNA: TGCGCCAGCAGCTATTCGGGACTAGCGGGAGGGCCGGTCACCGGGGAGCTGTTTTTT
CDR3: CASSYSGLAGGPVTGELFF

size: .
V: TRBV5-8
D: .
J: TRBJ1-1
DNA: TGTGCCAGCAGCCTGAGAGGGATGAGTAACACTGAAGCTTTCTTT
CDR3: CASSLRGMSNTEAFF

size: .
V: TRBV2
D: TRBD1
J: TRBJ1-1
DNA: TGTGCCAGCAGTAGAACCACAGGGGGCCACACTGAAGCTTTCTTT
CDR3: CASSRTTGGHTEAFF

size: .
V: TRBV12-3/TRBV12-4
D: .
J: TRBJ1-2
DNA: TGTGCCAGCAGATGGCCCTATGGCTACACCTTC
CDR3: CASRWPYGYTF

size: .
V: TRBV19
D: .
J: TRBJ1-3
DNA: TGTGCCAGTTCGACAACCCACTCTGGAAACACCATATATTTT
CDR3: CASSTTHSGNTIYF

size: .
V: TRBV5-5
D: TRBD1
J: TRBJ1-1
DNA: TGTGCCAGCAGCTTGCTTCCTACCGGGACAGGGGGCTCCGAAGCTTTCTTT
CDR3: CASSLLPTGTGGSEAFF

size: .
V: TRBV4-1
D: .
J: TRBJ2-7
DNA: TGCGCCAGCAGTCTTAATAGCGGCAGCTCCTACGAGCAGTACTTC
CDR3: CASSLNSGSSYEQYF

size: .
V: TRBV27
D: .
J: TRBJ2-1
DNA: TGTGCCAGCAGTCAAATCAGGGGACGGGATGAGCAGTTCTTC
CDR3: CASSQIRGRDEQFF

size: .
V: TRBV10-3
D: TRBD1
J: TRBJ2-1
DNA: TGTGCCGCCTCCTCCGACAGGGGGGACAATGAGCAGTTCTTC
CDR3: CAASSDRGDNEQFF

size: .
V: TRBV19
D: .
J: TRBJ1-3
DNA: TGTGCCAGTAGCGACCGGGACAACTCTGGAAACACCATATATTTT
CDR3: CASSDRDNSGNTIYF

size: .
V: TRBV5-4
D: .
J: TRBJ2-7
DNA: TGTGCCAGCAGCCTGGGGCTGGACTCGTCCTACGAGCAGTACTTC
CDR3: CASSLGLDSSYEQYF

size: .
V: TRBV29-1
D: .
J: TRBJ2-1
DNA: TGCAGCGTTGACCTCAAGGGGGGAGGGTCCTACAATGAGCAGTTCTTC
CDR3: CSVDLKGGGSYNEQFF

size: .
V: TRBV5-4
D: TRBD1
J: TRBJ1-1
DNA: TGTGCCAGCAGACTGGGGGTCTCAGGGGGCACTGAAGCTTTCTTT
CDR3: CASRLGVSGGTEAFF

size: .
V: TRBV19
D: TRBD2
J: TRBJ2-1
DNA: TGTGCCAGTAATAGCGGGAGTTACAATGAGCAGTTCTTC
CDR3: CASNSGSYNEQFF

size: .
V: TRBV5-5
D: .
J: TRBJ2-1
DNA: TGTGCCAGCAGCTCATATGCTGGGGCCCAAACCTACAATGAGCAGTTCTTC
CDR3: CASSSYAGAQTYNEQFF

size: once
V: TRBV6-1
D: .
J: TRBJ1-3
DNA: TGTGCCAGCAGTGAAGCGCCGACAGGTGGAAACACCATATATTTT
CDR3: CASSEAPTGGNTIYF

size: .
V: TRBV28
D: TRBD2
J: TRBJ2-1
DNA: TGTGCCAGCAGTCCGATACTAGCGGGAGCGACCAATGAGCAGTTCTTC
CDR3: CASSPILAGATNEQFF

size: .
V: TRBV19
D: .
J: TRBJ1-1
DNA: TGTGCCAGTATGGGGCTCGCTTTGAACACTGAAGCTTTCTTT
CDR3: CASMGLALNTEAFF

size: .
V: TRBV28
D: TRBD1
J: TRBJ2-7
DNA: TGTGCCAGCAGCGACAGGGTCCGAGTATACGAGCAGTACTTC
CDR3: CASSDRVRVYEQYF